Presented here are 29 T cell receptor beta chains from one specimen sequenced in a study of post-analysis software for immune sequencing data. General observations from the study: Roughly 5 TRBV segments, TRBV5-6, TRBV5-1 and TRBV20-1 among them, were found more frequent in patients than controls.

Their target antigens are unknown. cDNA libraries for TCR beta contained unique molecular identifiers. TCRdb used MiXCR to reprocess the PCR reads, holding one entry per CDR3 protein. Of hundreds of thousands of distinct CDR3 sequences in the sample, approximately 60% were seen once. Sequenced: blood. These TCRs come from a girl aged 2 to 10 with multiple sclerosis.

The CDR3 region is CASSYSGGGGTDTQYF. The CDR3 DNA reads TGTGCCAGCAGTTACTCAGGCGGGGGCGGGACAGATACGCAGTATTTT. V usage is TRBV6-2 or TRBV6-3 and J usage is TRBJ2-3; TRBD2 might be the D (7 bases). Trimming left V 0 bases short and J 3 bases short, with 13 bases between. The CDR3 runs 16 residues. The germline gives CDR1 MNHEY, CDR2 SVGEGT.

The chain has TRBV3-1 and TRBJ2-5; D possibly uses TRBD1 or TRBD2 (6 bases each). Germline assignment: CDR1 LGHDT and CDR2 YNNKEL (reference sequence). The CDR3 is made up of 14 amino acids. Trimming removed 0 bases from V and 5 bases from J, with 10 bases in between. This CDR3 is CASSQEGAGETQYF. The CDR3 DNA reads TGTGCCAGCAGCCAAGAGGGGGCGGGGGAGACCCAGTACTTC.

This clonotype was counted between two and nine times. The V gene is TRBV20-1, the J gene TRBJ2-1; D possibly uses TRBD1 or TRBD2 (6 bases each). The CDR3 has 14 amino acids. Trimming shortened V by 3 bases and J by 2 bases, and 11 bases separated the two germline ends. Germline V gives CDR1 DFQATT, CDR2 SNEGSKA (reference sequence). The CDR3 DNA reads TGCAGTGCTAGGTCCGGGGGCCCCTACAATGAGCAGTTCTTC. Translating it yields CSARSGGPYNEQFF.

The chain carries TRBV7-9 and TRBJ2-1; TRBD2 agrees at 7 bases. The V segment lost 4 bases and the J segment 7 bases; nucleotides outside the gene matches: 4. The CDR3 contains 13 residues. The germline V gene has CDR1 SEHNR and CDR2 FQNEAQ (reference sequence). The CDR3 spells CASSWEGSNEQFF. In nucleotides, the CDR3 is TGTGCCAGCAGCTGGGAGGGTTCGAATGAGCAGTTCTTC.

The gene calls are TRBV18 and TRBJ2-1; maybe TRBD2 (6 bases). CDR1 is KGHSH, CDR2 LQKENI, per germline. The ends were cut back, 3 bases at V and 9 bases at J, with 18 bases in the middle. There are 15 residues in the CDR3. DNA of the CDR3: TGTGCCAGCTCACCCCCGGGACTGCGTTTTTCTGAGCAGTTCTTC. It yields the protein CASSPPGLRFSEQFF.

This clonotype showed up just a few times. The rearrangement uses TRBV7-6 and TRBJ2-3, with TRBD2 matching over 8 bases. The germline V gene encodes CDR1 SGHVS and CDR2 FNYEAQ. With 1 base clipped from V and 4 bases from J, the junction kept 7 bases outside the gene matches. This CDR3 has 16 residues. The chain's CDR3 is CASSLGSGGSADTQYF. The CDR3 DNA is TGTGCCAGCAGCTTAGGCTCGGGGGGGAGCGCAGATACGCAGTATTTT. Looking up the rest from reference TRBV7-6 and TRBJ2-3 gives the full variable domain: GAGVSQSPRYKVTKRGQDVALRCDPISGHVSLYWYRQALGQGPEFLTYFNYEAQQDKSGLPNDRFSAERPEGSISTLTIQRTEQRDSAMYRCASSLGSGGSADTQYFGPGTRLTVL.

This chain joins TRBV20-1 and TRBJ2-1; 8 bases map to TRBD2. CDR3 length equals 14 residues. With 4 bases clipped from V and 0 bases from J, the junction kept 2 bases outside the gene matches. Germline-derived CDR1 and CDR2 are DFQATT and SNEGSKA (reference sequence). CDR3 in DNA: TGCAGTGCTATGACTAGCGCCTCCTACAATGAGCAGTTCTTC. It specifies CSAMTSASYNEQFF.

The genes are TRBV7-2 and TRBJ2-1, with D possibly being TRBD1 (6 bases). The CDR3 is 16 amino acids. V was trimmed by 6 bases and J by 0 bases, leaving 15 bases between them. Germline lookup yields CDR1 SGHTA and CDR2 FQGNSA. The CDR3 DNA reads TGTGCCAGCAGTGAATACGGGACATTCTCCTACAATGAGCAGTTCTTC. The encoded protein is CASSEYGTFSYNEQFF.

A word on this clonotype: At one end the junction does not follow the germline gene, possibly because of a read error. The CDR3 loop reads CAGSIREPLGEQFF. CDR3 nucleotide sequence: TGTGCCGGTAGTATCAGGGAGCCACTCGGTGAGCAGTTCTTC. The chain recombines TRBV19 with TRBJ2-1; tentatively, D is TRBD1 or TRBD2 (5 bases each). Germline V gene lookup returns CDR1 LNHDA and CDR2 SQIVND (reference sequence). This CDR3 region has 14 residues.

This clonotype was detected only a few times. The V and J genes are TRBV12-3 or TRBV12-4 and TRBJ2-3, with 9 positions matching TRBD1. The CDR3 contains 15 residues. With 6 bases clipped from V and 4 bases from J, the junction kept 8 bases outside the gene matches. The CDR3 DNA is TGTGCCAGCAGCCAAGGACAGGGGAACGCAGATACGCAGTATTTT. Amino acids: CASSQGQGNADTQYF.

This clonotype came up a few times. CDR3 sequence (DNA): TGTGCCAGCAGTATCTGGGACAGGGTGAGCTCCTACGAGCAGTACTTC. Residues: CASSIWDRVSSYEQYF. This sequence joins TRBV12-3 or TRBV12-4 and TRBJ2-7; TRBD1 matches 9 bases. Losses at the gene ends were 5 bases for V and 0 bases for J; bases not matched to a gene: 8. The CDR3 consists of 16 residues.

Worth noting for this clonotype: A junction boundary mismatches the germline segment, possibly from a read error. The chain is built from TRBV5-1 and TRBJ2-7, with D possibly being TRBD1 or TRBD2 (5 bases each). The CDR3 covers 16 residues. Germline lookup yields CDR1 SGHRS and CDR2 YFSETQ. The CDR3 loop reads CASSPKAGTETYKQYF. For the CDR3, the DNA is TGCGCCAGCAGCCCCAAAGCCGGGACCGAAACCTACAAGCAGTACTTC.

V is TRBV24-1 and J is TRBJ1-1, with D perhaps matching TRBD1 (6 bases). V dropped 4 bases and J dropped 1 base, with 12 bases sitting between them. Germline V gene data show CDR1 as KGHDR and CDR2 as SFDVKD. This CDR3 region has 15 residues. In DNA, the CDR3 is TGTGCCACCAGTGACCCCGACAGGCCGAACACTGAAGCTTTCTTT. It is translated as CATSDPDRPNTEAFF.

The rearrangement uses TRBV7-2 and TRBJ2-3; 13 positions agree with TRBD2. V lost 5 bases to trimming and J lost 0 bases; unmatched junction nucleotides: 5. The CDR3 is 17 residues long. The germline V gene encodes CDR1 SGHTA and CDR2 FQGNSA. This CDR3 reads CASSQTSGGTSTDTQYF. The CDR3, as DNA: TGTGCCAGCAGCCAGACTAGCGGGGGGACTAGCACAGATACGCAGTATTTT.

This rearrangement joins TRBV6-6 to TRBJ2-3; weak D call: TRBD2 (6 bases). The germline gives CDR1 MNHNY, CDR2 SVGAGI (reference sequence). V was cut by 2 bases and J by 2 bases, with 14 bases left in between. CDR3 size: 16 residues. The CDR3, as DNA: TGTGCCAGCAGTTACGGGTTGGGCGGGGACACAGATACGCAGTATTTT. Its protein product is CASSYGLGGDTDTQYF.

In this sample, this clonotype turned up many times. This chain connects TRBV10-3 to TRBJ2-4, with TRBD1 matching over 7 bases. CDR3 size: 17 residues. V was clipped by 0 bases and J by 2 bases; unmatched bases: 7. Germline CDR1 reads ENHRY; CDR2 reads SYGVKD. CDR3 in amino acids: CAISESKGGNTKNIQYF. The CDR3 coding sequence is TGTGCCATCAGTGAGTCGAAAGGGGGCAATACCAAAAACATTCAGTACTTC.

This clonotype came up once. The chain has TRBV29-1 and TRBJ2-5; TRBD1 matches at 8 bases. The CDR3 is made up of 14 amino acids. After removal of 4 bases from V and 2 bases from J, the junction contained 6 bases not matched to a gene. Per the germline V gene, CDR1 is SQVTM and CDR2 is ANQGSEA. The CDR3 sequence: CSVVTGTGQETQYF. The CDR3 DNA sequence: TGCAGCGTTGTAACCGGGACAGGACAAGAGACCCAGTACTTC. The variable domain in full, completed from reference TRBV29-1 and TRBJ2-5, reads SAVISQKPSRDICQRGTSLTIQCQVDSQVTMMFWYRQQPGQSLTLIATANQGSEATYESGFVIDKFPISRPNLTFSTLTVSNMSPEDSSIYLCSVVTGTGQETQYFGPGTRLLVL.

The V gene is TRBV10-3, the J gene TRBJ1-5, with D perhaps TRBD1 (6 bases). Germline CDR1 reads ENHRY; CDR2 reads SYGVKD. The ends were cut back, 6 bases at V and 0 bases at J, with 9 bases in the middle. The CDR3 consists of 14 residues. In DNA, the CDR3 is TGTGCCATCAGGGGGGCGGATAGCAATCAGCCCCAGCATTTT. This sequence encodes CAIRGADSNQPQHF.

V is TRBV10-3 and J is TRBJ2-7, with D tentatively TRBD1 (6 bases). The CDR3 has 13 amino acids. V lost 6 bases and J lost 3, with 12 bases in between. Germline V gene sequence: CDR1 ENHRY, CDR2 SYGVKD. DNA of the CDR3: TGTGCCATCAGGCAGACAGGTAGCTACGAGCAGTACTTC. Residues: CAIRQTGSYEQYF.

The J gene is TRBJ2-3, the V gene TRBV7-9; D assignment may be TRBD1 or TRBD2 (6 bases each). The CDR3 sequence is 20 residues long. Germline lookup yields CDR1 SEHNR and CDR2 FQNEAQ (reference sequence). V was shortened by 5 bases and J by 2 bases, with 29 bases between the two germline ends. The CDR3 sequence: CASSPGDFEIFIKITDTQYF. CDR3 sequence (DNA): TGTGCCAGCAGCCCAGGGGACTTCGAAATATTTATAAAGATCACAGATACGCAGTATTTT.

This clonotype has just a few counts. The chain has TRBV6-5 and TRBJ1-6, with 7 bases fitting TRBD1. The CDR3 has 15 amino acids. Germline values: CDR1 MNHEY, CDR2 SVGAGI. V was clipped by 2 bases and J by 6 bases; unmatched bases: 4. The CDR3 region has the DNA TGTGCCAGCAGTTACGGAGGGGGCCCTAATTCACCCCTCCACTTT. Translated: CASSYGGGPNSPLHF.

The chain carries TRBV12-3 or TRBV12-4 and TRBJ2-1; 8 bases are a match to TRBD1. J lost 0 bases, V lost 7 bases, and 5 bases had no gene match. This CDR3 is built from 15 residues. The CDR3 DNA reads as TGTGCCAGCATCCCAGGGGGCAGCTCCTACAATGAGCAGTTCTTC. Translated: CASIPGGSSYNEQFF.

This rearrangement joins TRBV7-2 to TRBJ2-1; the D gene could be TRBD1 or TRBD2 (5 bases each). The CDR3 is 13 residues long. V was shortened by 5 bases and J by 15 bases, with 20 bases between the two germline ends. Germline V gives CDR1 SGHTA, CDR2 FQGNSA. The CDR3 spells CASSEGTGAPRFF. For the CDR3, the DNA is TGTGCCAGCAGCGAGGGGACCGGGGCTCCGCGGTTCTTC.

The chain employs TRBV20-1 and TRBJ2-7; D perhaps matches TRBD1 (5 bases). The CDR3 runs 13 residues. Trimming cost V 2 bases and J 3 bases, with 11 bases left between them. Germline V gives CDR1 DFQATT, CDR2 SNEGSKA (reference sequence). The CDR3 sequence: CSARREGDYEQYF. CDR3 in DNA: TGCAGTGCTAGAAGGGAAGGGGACTACGAGCAGTACTTC.

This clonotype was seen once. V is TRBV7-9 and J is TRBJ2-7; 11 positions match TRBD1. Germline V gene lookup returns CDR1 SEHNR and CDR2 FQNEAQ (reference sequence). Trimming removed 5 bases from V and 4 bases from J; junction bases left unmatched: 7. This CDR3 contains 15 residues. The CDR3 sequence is CASSQQGTGGYEQYF. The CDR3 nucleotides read TGTGCCAGCAGCCAACAAGGGACAGGGGGTTACGAGCAGTACTTC.

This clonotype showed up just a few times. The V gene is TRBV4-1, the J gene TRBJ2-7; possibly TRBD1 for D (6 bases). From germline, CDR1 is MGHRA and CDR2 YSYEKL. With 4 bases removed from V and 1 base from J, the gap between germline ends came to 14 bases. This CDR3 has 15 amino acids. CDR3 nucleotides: TGCGCCAGCAGCCTCGGGGCAGGGGTGTCCTACGAGCAGTACTTC. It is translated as CASSLGAGVSYEQYF.

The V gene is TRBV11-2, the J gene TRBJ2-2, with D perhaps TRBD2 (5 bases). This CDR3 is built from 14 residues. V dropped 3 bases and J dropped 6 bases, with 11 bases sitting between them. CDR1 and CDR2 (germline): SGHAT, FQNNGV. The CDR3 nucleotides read TGTGCCAGCAGCTTTCTCCGGGGAGCCGGGGAGCTGTTTTTT. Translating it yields CASSFLRGAGELFF.

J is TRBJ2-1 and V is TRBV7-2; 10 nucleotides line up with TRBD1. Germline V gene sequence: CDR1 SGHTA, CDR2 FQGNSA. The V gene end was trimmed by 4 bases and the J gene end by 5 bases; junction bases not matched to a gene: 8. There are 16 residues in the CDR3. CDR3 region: CASSWAGTGANNEQFF. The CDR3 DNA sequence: TGTGCCAGCAGCTGGGCCGGGACAGGGGCGAACAATGAGCAGTTCTTC.

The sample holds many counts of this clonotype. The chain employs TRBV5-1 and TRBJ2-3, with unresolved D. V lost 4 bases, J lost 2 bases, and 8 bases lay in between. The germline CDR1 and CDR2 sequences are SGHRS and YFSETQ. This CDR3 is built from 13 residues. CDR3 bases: TGCGCCAGCAGCCTGGAGCCCACAGATACGCAGTATTTT. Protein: CASSLEPTDTQYF.